The 30 T cell receptor beta chains presented below share a single source sample, sequenced in a study of vaccination effects on CD4 cells after COVID-19. The assay was immunoSEQ multiplex PCR, and TCRdb's table has in-frame clones only and misses some. The table shows some 40,000 clones, with about four fifths occurring only once. Once cultured for 9 to 11 days, the cells underwent separation to obtain CD4+ T cells. These receptors' targets are unknown. The material was CD4+ T cells from PBMCs cultured without peptide, obtained before COVID-19 vaccination. The receptors stem from a human donor who received a COVID-19 vaccine.

The chain links TRBV6-5 to TRBJ1-5; the D is unclear. Trimming pared 0 bases from V and 4 bases from J, leaving 7 bases between. Germline assignment: CDR1 MNHEY and CDR2 SVGAGI. The CDR3 is made up of 14 amino acids. CDR3 DNA: TGTGCCAGCAGTTACTCGCCCGGTAATCAGCCCCAGCATTTT. As protein: CASSYSPGNQPQHF.

The V gene is TRBV11-3, the J gene TRBJ1-2; 11 bases fit TRBD1. This CDR3 is built from 16 residues. Per germline, CDR1 SGHNT and CDR2 YENEEA. V trimming: 2 bases; J trimming: 4 bases; junction bases outside the gene matches: 6. The CDR3 DNA reads TGTGCCAGCAGCTTACCGGGACAGGGGGTGGCCTATGGCTACACCTTC. Encoded protein: CASSLPGQGVAYGYTF.

This clone was observed once. The J gene is TRBJ1-2, the V gene TRBV9; no clear D gene. V lost 4 bases and J lost 5, with 9 bases in between. CDR3 size: 12 residues. The V gene's germline CDR1 is SGDLS and CDR2 YYNGEE. The CDR3 reads CASSPAGYGYTF. In nucleotides, the CDR3 is TGTGCCAGCAGCCCGGCCGGGTATGGCTACACCTTC.

This clone has a single count. The V call is TRBV5-4, the J call TRBJ2-5; D gene uncertain. The CDR3 is 14 residues long. V lost 9 bases to trimming and J lost 0 bases, with 15 bases between them. The germline gives CDR1 SGHNT, CDR2 YYREEE (reference sequence). The CDR3 is CATLTHPHQETQYF. The CDR3 region has the DNA TGTGCCACCCTAACCCACCCCCACCAAGAGACCCAGTACTTC.

The rearrangement joins TRBV5-4 to TRBJ1-2; D ambiguous. This CDR3 is built from 14 residues. Per germline, CDR1 SGHNT and CDR2 YYREEE (reference sequence). The V and J ends lost 4 bases and 9 bases respectively, with 19 bases between them. CDR3 bases: TGTGCCAGCAGCCCCTCAGGCGGGATTGTTAGCTACACCTTC. Its translation: CASSPSGGIVSYTF.

V gene TRBV29-1 combines with J gene TRBJ1-1; the match to TRBD1 covers 11 bases. The CDR3 runs to 14 residues. CDR1 and CDR2 from the germline V gene are SQVTM and ANQGSEA. The V and J ends lost 6 bases and 11 bases, in that order; junction bases with no gene match: 14. CDR3 nucleotides: TGCAGCGTAGAATACGGGACAGGGGGATTGAGTGCTTTCTTT. This sequence encodes CSVEYGTGGLSAFF.

CDR3 DNA: TGTGCCAGCAGCTTAGGTAGACCCAGCACCGGGGAGCTGTTTTTT. As protein: CASSLGRPSTGELFF. The rearrangement uses TRBV7-8 and TRBJ2-2; D not certain. CDR3 length: 15 residues. V lost 1 base to trimming and J lost 4 bases, with 10 bases between them. Germline V gene lookup returns CDR1 SGHVS and CDR2 FQNEAQ.

This clone counts as medium-sized (0.01 to 0.1%). This chain links TRBV2 with TRBJ2-1, with D uncertain. CDR3 length: 13 residues. V was clipped by 9 bases and J by 2 bases, with 11 bases between them. Germline lookup yields CDR1 SNHLY and CDR2 FYNNEI. CDR3 loop: CARQTATYNEQFF. CDR3 nucleotides: TGTGCCAGGCAGACGGCGACCTACAATGAGCAGTTCTTC.

This chain uses TRBV4-3 with TRBJ2-5, with unresolved D. This CDR3 has 14 amino acids. Trimming stripped 0 bases from V and 4 bases from J, with 9 bases between. The V gene's germline CDR1 is LGHNA and CDR2 YSLEER. CDR3 DNA: TGCGCCAGCAGCCAAGATTTAATGCGAGAGACCCAGTACTTC. As protein: CASSQDLMRETQYF.

This chain connects TRBV7-2 to TRBJ1-5, with a tentative D call TRBD1 (6 bases). CDR1 and CDR2 (germline): SGHTA, FQGNSA. The CDR3 contains 15 residues. Trimming took off 4 bases at V and 0 bases at J, with 10 bases between the two ends. The chain's CDR3 is CASSSGQTSNQPQHF. The DNA of the CDR3 is TGTGCCAGCAGCTCAGGACAGACTAGCAATCAGCCCCAGCATTTT.

This rearrangement joins TRBV24-1 to TRBJ1-1; 7 nucleotides agree with TRBD1. Looked up from germline, CDR1 is KGHDR and CDR2 is SFDVKD. The length of the CDR3 is 15 residues. The ends lost 2 bases at V and 5 bases at J; junction bases unmatched: 7. This chain's CDR3 is CATSDSTGTATEAFF. The CDR3 bases are TGTGCCACCAGTGATTCTACCGGGACAGCAACTGAAGCTTTCTTT.

The chain carries TRBV28 and TRBJ1-3; TRBD1 matches at 7 bases. After removal of 7 bases from V and 2 bases from J, the junction contained 8 bases not matched to a gene. The length of the CDR3 is 15 residues. Germline V CDR1 and CDR2: MDHEN, SYDVKM. CDR3: CASTIEGTAGNTIYF. The CDR3 DNA is TGTGCCAGCACCATAGAAGGGACAGCTGGAAACACCATATATTTT.

The rearrangement links TRBV6-1 to TRBJ2-7; TRBD1 matches at 7 bases. The germline V gene has CDR1 MNHNS and CDR2 SASEGT. The V gene end was trimmed by 3 bases and the J gene end by 3 bases; junction bases not matched to a gene: 8. CDR3 length: 15 amino acids. CDR3 nucleotide sequence: TGTGCCAGCAGTGATCGCAGGGGGTTTTTCTACGAGCAGTACGTC. Translated: CASSDRRGFFYEQYV.

A single count supports this clone. V usage is TRBV5-1 and J usage is TRBJ2-5; D tentatively reads TRBD1 or TRBD2 (5 bases each). V dropped 0 bases and J dropped 5 bases, with 17 bases sitting between them. Germline V gene data show CDR1 as SGHRS and CDR2 as YFSETQ. The CDR3 has 16 amino acids. The CDR3 protein is CASSLVKAGWGETQYF. CDR3 coding DNA: TGCGCCAGCAGCTTGGTCAAGGCAGGGTGGGGGGAGACCCAGTACTTC.

The chain uses TRBV5-6 and TRBJ2-3; TRBD2 aligns across 8 bases. With 3 bases clipped from V and 2 bases from J, the junction kept 8 bases outside the gene matches. There are 16 residues in the CDR3. Germline loops: CDR1 SGHDT, CDR2 YYEEEE. The CDR3, as DNA: TGTGCCAGCAGCTCCATAGCGGGGACTAACACAGATACGCAGTATTTT. Its protein is CASSSIAGTNTDTQYF.

J is TRBJ2-2 and V is TRBV5-1; 7 nucleotides align to TRBD2. J was trimmed by 0 bases and V by 4 bases; bases with no gene match: 6. The V gene's germline CDR1 is SGHRS and CDR2 YFSETQ. This CDR3 region has 16 residues. The CDR3 sequence is CASSTLAASNTGELFF. CDR3 DNA: TGCGCCAGCAGCACCCTAGCGGCCTCGAACACCGGGGAGCTGTTTTTT. The full variable domain, its missing parts supplied by reference TRBV5-1 and TRBJ2-2, is KAGVTQTPRYLIKTRGQQVTLSCSPISGHRSVSWYQQTPGQGLQFLFEYFSETQRNKGNFPGRFSGRQFSNSRSEMNVSTLELGDSALYLCASSTLAASNTGELFFGEGSRLTVL.

This chain links TRBV7-9 with TRBJ2-2; 8 nucleotides agree with TRBD2. This CDR3 has 15 residues. V lost 3 bases and J lost 1; bases outside the gene matches: 1. Germline V gives CDR1 SEHNR, CDR2 FQNEAQ (reference sequence). The CDR3 is CASSFLAGNTGELFF. CDR3 DNA: TGTGCCAGCAGCTTTCTAGCGGGGAACACCGGGGAGCTGTTTTTT. The complete variable domain, with remaining parts taken from reference TRBV7-9 and TRBJ2-2, reads DTGVSQNPRHKITKRGQNVTFRCDPISEHNRLYWYRQTLGQGPEFLTYFQNEAQLEKSRLLSDRFSAERPKGSFSTLEIQRTEQGDSAMYLCASSFLAGNTGELFFGEGSRLTVL.

V gene TRBV9 combines with J gene TRBJ2-5, with D possibly matching TRBD1 (6 bases). This CDR3 comprises 14 residues. CDR1 SGDLS and CDR2 YYNGEE come from the germline V gene. V lost 3 bases to trimming and J lost 12 bases, with 21 bases between them. The CDR3 reads CASSAESQGWSKYF. CDR3 nucleotide sequence: TGTGCCAGCAGCGCCGAATCACAGGGCTGGTCAAAGTACTTC. Full variable domain (rest looked up from reference TRBV9 and TRBJ2-5): DSGVTQTPKHLITATGQRVTLRCSPRSGDLSVYWYQQSLDQGLQFLIQYYNGEERAKGNILERFSAQQFPDLHSELNLSSLELGDSALYFCASSAESQGWSKYFGPGTRLLVL.

The J gene is TRBJ1-5, the V gene TRBV15; the D gene is possibly TRBD1 (5 bases). This CDR3 is 15 amino acids long. Per the germline V gene, CDR1 is LNHNV and CDR2 is YYDKDF (reference sequence). V gave up 1 base and J gave up 1 base, with 8 bases separating them. The CDR3 sequence is CATSRGGASNQPQHF. CDR3 coding DNA: TGTGCCACCAGCAGAGGCGGGGCCAGCAATCAGCCCCAGCATTTT.

V is TRBV5-1 and J is TRBJ2-2, with D possibly TRBD1 on 7 matching bases. CDR3 length equals 16 residues. The V gene's germline CDR1 is SGHRS and CDR2 YFSETQ. V was clipped by 4 bases and J by 7 bases, with 20 bases between them. The CDR3 nucleotides are TGCGCCAGCAGCCTGACCGGAGGGGGCTATGGCGGGGAGCTGTTTTTT. It translates to CASSLTGGGYGGELFF.

This clone is medium-sized in the sample. The V call is TRBV29-1, the J call TRBJ1-1; D call uncertain. The CDR3 covers 12 residues. CDR1 and CDR2 (germline): SQVTM, ANQGSEA. V lost 4 bases to trimming and J lost 5 bases, with 11 bases between them. CDR3 amino acids: CSVAEARTEAFF. The CDR3 DNA sequence: TGCAGCGTTGCGGAAGCCCGGACTGAAGCTTTCTTT. The variable domain in full, with the rest retrieved from reference TRBV29-1 and TRBJ1-1, is SAVISQKPSRDICQRGTSLTIQCQVDSQVTMMFWYRQQPGQSLTLIATANQGSEATYESGFVIDKFPISRPNLTFSTLTVSNMSPEDSSIYLCSVAEARTEAFFGQGTRLTVV.

The chain recombines TRBV5-8 with TRBJ1-2, with 9 bases matching TRBD1. The CDR3 spans 13 residues. Germline V gene data show CDR1 as SGHTS and CDR2 as YDEGEE. V dropped 3 bases and J dropped 8; count of bases not matched to a gene: 5. The CDR3 region is CASSSGQGLGYTF. The CDR3 DNA reads as TGTGCCAGCAGCTCCGGACAGGGGTTGGGCTACACCTTC.

This clone was seen once. The rearrangement joins TRBV3-1 (or the pseudogene TRBV3-2) to TRBJ2-1; D perhaps matches TRBD2 (7 bases). The CDR3 extends over 15 amino acids. Germline values: CDR1 LGHDT, CDR2 YNNKEL (reference sequence). The V and J ends lost 4 bases and 4 bases respectively, with 14 bases between them. In nucleotides, the CDR3 is TGTGCCAGCAGCCGTAGCGCGGGGGCTTACAATGAGCAGTTCTTC. This gives the protein CASSRSAGAYNEQFF.

This clone has just one count. The genes are TRBV7-2 and TRBJ2-1, with 7 bases that match TRBD2. The CDR3 runs to 16 residues. CDR1 and CDR2 from the germline V gene are SGHTA and FQGNSA. The ends lost 2 bases at V and 0 bases at J; junction bases unmatched: 4. The CDR3 DNA follows: TGTGCCAGCAGCTTAATGTCGGGGGGCTCCTACAATGAGCAGTTCTTC. Its protein is CASSLMSGGSYNEQFF.

The chain uses TRBV6-5 and TRBJ2-1; D remains ambiguous. Trimming took 0 bases from V and 8 from J, leaving 17 bases between them. The length of the CDR3 is 16 residues. From germline, CDR1 is MNHEY and CDR2 SVGAGI. This chain's CDR3 is CASSYSIQAHEDEQFF. CDR3 coding DNA: TGTGCCAGCAGTTACTCGATTCAGGCCCATGAGGATGAGCAGTTCTTC.

Notes on this clone: Other DNA sequences in the same sample also yield this CDR3. The chain employs TRBV18 and TRBJ1-5, with TRBD1 as a possible D gene (6 bases). Germline V lookup: CDR1 KGHSH, CDR2 LQKENI. The CDR3 totals 18 residues. The V end lost 1 base, the J end lost 2 bases, and 18 bases lay between the germline ends. The DNA of the CDR3 is TGTGCCAGCTCACCACGAGCCGGGGGCGCGAGGGGCAATCAGCCCCAGCATTTT. This codes for CASSPRAGGARGNQPQHF.

The chain employs TRBV12-3 or TRBV12-4 and TRBJ1-1; maybe TRBD1 (5 bases). The CDR3 runs to 12 residues. V dropped 6 bases and J dropped 5 bases, with 10 bases sitting between them. This chain's CDR3 is CASRNRRTEAFF. CDR3 sequence (DNA): TGTGCCAGCAGAAACAGGAGGACTGAAGCTTTCTTT.

This clone came up once. The rearrangement joins TRBV5-1 to TRBJ2-1; TRBD2 matches at 8 bases. CDR1 and CDR2 (germline): SGHRS, YFSETQ. V lost 4 bases, J lost 0 bases, and 6 bases stayed unmatched. The CDR3 sequence is 16 residues long. CDR3 sequence reads: CASSIISGVSYNEQFF. CDR3 nucleotide sequence: TGCGCCAGCAGCATTATTAGCGGGGTCTCCTACAATGAGCAGTTCTTC.

V is TRBV7-2 and J is TRBJ2-3, with TRBD2 matching over 9 bases. J lost 2 bases, V lost 1 base, and 10 bases had no gene match. There are 18 residues in the CDR3. CDR1 SGHTA and CDR2 FQGNSA come from the germline V gene. The CDR3: CASSLVGTTSGATDTQYF. The CDR3 DNA sequence: TGTGCCAGCAGCTTAGTCGGAACGACTAGCGGAGCCACAGATACGCAGTATTTT. Full variable domain (missing parts from reference TRBV7-2 and TRBJ2-3): GAGVSQSPSNKVTEKGKDVELRCDPISGHTALYWYRQSLGQGLEFLIYFQGNSAPDKSGLPSDRFSAERTGGSVSTLTIQRTQQEDSAVYLCASSLVGTTSGATDTQYFGPGTRLTVL.

The rearrangement links TRBV19 to TRBJ2-3; D gene ambiguous. The CDR3 covers 13 residues. V shed 4 bases and J shed 2 bases, with 7 bases lying between them. Germline V CDR1 and CDR2: LNHDA, SQIVND (reference sequence). Written as DNA, the CDR3 is TGTGCCAGTAGTACCCGGACCACAGATACGCAGTATTTT. Amino acid sequence: CASSTRTTDTQYF.